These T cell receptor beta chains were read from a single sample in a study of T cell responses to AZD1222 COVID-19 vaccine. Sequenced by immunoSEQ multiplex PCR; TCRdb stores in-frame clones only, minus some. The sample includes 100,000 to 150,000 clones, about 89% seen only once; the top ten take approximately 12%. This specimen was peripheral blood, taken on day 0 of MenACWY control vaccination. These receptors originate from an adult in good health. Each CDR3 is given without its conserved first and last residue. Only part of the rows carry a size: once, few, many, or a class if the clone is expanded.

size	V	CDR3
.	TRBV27	ASSLFRNTEKLF
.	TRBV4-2	ASSQEGTGRYGYT
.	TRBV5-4	ASSLGGVDYGYT
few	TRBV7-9	ASSGVNEQY
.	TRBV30	AWIGGKVTGDTEAF
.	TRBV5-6	ASSLGLAGGTGELF
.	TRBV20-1	SVGGEKLF
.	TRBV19	ASSPPTHQPQH
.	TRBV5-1	ASSLAFRQDTEAF
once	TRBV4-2	ASSLRGARNQETQY
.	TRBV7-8	ASSLGTGDPYEQY
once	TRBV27	ASSPTFSRGRAGELF
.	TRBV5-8	ASRISWSSYNSPLH
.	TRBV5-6	ASSLTGQWNEQF
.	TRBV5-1	ASSSRTSGNYNEQF
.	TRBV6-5	ASSYRDRGNYGYT
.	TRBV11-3	ASSFAGGLAGADTQY
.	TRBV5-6	ASSRRQGGNQPQH
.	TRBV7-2	ASSPGQGADTQY
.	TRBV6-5	ASSYGPRTGQETQY
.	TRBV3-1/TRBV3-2	ASSQFSGVGTGELF
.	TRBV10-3	AISVNDQPQH
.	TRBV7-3	ASKLQEGSGEQY
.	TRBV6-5	ASSTAGASTYEQY
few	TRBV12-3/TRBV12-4	ASSLASQETQY